These 17 T cell receptor beta chains originate from one sample sequenced in a study of blood T cell repertoires in COVID-19. Libraries were prepared by immunoSEQ multiplex PCR; TCRdb keeps only in-frame clonotypes and omits some of them. Of around 99,000 clones in the sample, roughly 78% were seen once. The sequenced sample consisted of peripheral blood. Receptor source: a woman aged 80 or over with active or convalescent COVID-19.

This clone is medium-sized within its sample. The genes are TRBV18 and TRBJ2-2; TRBD2 might be the D (6 bases). In germline, CDR1 is KGHSH, CDR2 LQKENI. CDR3 length equals 17 residues. V was pared by 2 bases and J by 5 bases, with 18 bases between. CDR3 in amino acids: CASSPNPTGLGTGELFF. The CDR3 DNA sequence: TGTGCCAGCTCACCAAACCCGACGGGACTGGGGACCGGGGAGCTGTTTTTT.

The chain joins TRBV19 to TRBJ1-2; 9 bases are shared with TRBD1. The germline gives CDR1 LNHDA, CDR2 SQIVND (reference sequence). CDR3 length: 16 residues. V trimming: 7 bases; J trimming: 4 bases; junction bases outside the gene matches: 13. The CDR3 bases are TGTGCCAGTACCCGGGTGGGGACAGGGTCCCCCTATGGCTACACCTTC. Its translation is CASTRVGTGSPYGYTF.

The rearrangement links TRBV2 to TRBJ1-5, with 9 bases lining up with TRBD1. The germline V gene encodes CDR1 SNHLY and CDR2 FYNNEI. V lost 9 bases, J lost 7 bases, and 4 bases stayed unmatched. This CDR3 is built from 12 residues. CDR3 sequence (DNA): TGTGCCAGTGGACAGGGGAAGCAGCCCCAGCATTTT. Its translation is CASGQGKQPQHF.

The V and J genes are TRBV7-9 and TRBJ2-5; 10 bases agree with TRBD2. CDR1 SEHNR and CDR2 FQNEAQ come from the germline V gene (reference sequence). The J segment lost 6 bases and the V segment lost 1 base, leaving 2 bases of the junction unmatched. The CDR3 is made up of 14 amino acids. In DNA form, the CDR3 reads TGTGCCAGCAGCTTAGGGACTAGCGGACAGACCCAGTACTTC. This translates into CASSLGTSGQTQYF.

V usage is TRBV20-1 and J usage is TRBJ2-1, with D perhaps matching TRBD1 (6 bases). V shed 3 bases and J shed 12 bases, with 18 bases lying between them. Germline CDR1 and CDR2: DFQATT and SNEGSKA (reference sequence). CDR3 length equals 13 residues. The CDR3 DNA reads TGCAGTGCTAGTACTGGACAGTTCCCTTGGCAGTTCTTC. Translation gives CSASTGQFPWQFF.

This chain links TRBV28 with TRBJ1-4; TRBD1 matches 8 bases. The CDR3 runs 15 residues. Germline trimming cut 6 bases from V and 5 bases from J; bases unmatched to any gene: 8. CDR1 is MDHEN, CDR2 SYDVKM, per germline. This CDR3 reads CASRSQGAPNEKLFF. CDR3 DNA: TGTGCCAGCAGGAGTCAGGGGGCGCCGAATGAAAAACTGTTTTTT.

CDR3 DNA: TGTGCCACCAGCCCCACAAGGGCGGGAGTGGAGGACGAGCAGTACTTC. This translates into CATSPTRAGVEDEQYF. V gene TRBV15 combines with J gene TRBJ2-7; 7 bases fit TRBD2. CDR3 length: 16 amino acids. Losses at the gene ends were 5 bases for V and 5 bases for J; bases not matched to a gene: 15. Germline CDR1 is LNHNV and CDR2 is YYDKDF (reference sequence).

The chain uses TRBV11-2 and TRBJ2-7, with TRBD2 identical over 9 bases. This CDR3 is built from 16 residues. The V and J ends lost 2 bases and 0 bases, in that order; junction bases with no gene match: 5. Germline-derived CDR1 and CDR2 are SGHAT and FQNNGV. This chain's CDR3 is CASSLLTSGSSYEQYF. CDR3 bases: TGTGCCAGCAGCTTACTGACTAGCGGAAGCTCCTACGAGCAGTACTTC.

The CDR3 bases are TGTGCCACCAGTGATTCAGGGGGTATTTCAGATACGCAGTATTTT. Protein product: CATSDSGGISDTQYF. This rearrangement joins TRBV24-1 to TRBJ2-3; 7 bases are shared with TRBD1. The germline CDR1 and CDR2 sequences are KGHDR and SFDVKD. With V trimmed by 2 bases and J by 4 bases, 5 bases remained unmatched. This CDR3 has 15 residues.

The V gene is TRBV5-6, the J gene TRBJ2-1; 13 bases map to TRBD2. This CDR3 comprises 14 residues. With 6 bases clipped from V and 8 bases from J, the junction kept 5 bases outside the gene matches. Germline CDR1 is SGHDT and CDR2 is YYEEEE. DNA for the CDR3: TGTGCCAGCACTAGGACTAGCGGGGGCGATGAGCAGTTCTTC. This translates into CASTRTSGGDEQFF.

This chain uses TRBV24-1 with TRBJ2-7; 10 nucleotides agree with TRBD2. The CDR3 loop spans 17 amino acids. Germline loops: CDR1 KGHDR, CDR2 SFDVKD. V trimming: 2 bases; J trimming: 8 bases; junction bases outside the gene matches: 14. CDR3 residues: CATSDSGTSARPGQQYF. Written as DNA, the CDR3 is TGTGCCACCAGTGATTCCGGGACTAGCGCTCGCCCGGGGCAGCAGTACTTC.

A note on this clone: Here the CDR3 omits its conserved ending phenylalanine or tryptophan, so a read error is the likely source. Because the CDR3's place on the DNA is in doubt, the DNA is left out and the CDR3 is given as listed by TCRdb. The chain carries TRBV7-2 and TRBJ2-7; the table's D gene call, TRBD2, was not cross checked with the DNA. The CDR3 spans 10 amino acids, including both terminal residues. From germline, CDR1 is SGHTA and CDR2 FQGNSA. The CDR3: CASSFRAGVI.

The chain couples TRBV6-6 to TRBJ1-6; TRBD1 is a possible D gene (6 bases). Trimming took 6 bases from V and 16 from J, leaving 16 bases between them. The germline V gene encodes CDR1 MNHNY and CDR2 SVGAGI (reference sequence). The length of the CDR3 is 12 residues. This chain's CDR3 is CASRPLQGMLHF. CDR3 nucleotides: TGTGCCAGCAGACCTCTCCAGGGGATGCTCCACTTT.

The chain carries TRBV7-8 and TRBJ2-2; D call uncertain. The germline V and J ends were trimmed by 2 bases and 4 bases, with 11 bases remaining between them. The germline gives CDR1 SGHVS, CDR2 FQNEAQ. This CDR3 is 15 amino acids long. The CDR3: CASSLNGLRTGELFF. Here the CDR3 DNA reads TGTGCCAGCAGCTTAAATGGGCTACGCACCGGGGAGCTGTTTTTT.

The CDR3 DNA follows: TGTGCCAGTAGTACGACAGTGATTGAAAAACTGTTTTTT. Translation: CASSTTVIEKLFF. The chain is built from TRBV19 and TRBJ1-4, with D tentatively TRBD1 (5 bases). The V end was cut by 4 bases, the J end by 7 bases, with 10 bases between. This CDR3 has 13 residues. Germline V lookup: CDR1 LNHDA, CDR2 SQIVND (reference sequence).

The V gene is TRBV2, the J gene TRBJ2-1; 15 bases map to TRBD2. This CDR3 is built from 14 residues. The germline gives CDR1 SNHLY, CDR2 FYNNEI. The J segment lost 9 bases and the V segment lost 6 bases, leaving 3 bases of the junction unmatched. The CDR3 nucleotides are TGTGCCAGCAGGCCGGGACTAGCGGGAGGTGAGCAGTTCTTC. Amino acids: CASRPGLAGGEQFF. The whole variable domain, filled in from reference TRBV2 and TRBJ2-1, reads EPEVTQTPSHQVTQMGQEVILRCVPISNHLYFYWYRQILGQKVEFLVSFYNNEISEKSEIFDDQFSVERPDGSNFTLKIRSTKLEDSAMYFCASRPGLAGGEQFFGPGTRLTVL.

This chain links TRBV4-3 with TRBJ2-2, with D maybe TRBD1 (5 bases). Germline lookup yields CDR1 LGHNA and CDR2 YSLEER. Trimming shortened V by 0 bases and J by 6 bases, and 17 bases separated the two germline ends. This CDR3 comprises 17 residues. The CDR3, as DNA: TGCGCCAGCAGCCAAGATTTAAGGCAGGGTCGTGCCGGGGAGCTGTTTTTT. Amino acid sequence: CASSQDLRQGRAGELFF.